The present T cell receptor beta chain was sequenced within a study of cytomegalovirus exposure and HLA in healthy donors. Study background: The 120 validation repertoires used the same platform as the 550 to 850 first-cohort repertoires (as reported by a later analysis). Findings of the study overall: Cytomegalovirus-associated TCR beta chains were listed, numbering roughly 150. Most TCR sequences were uncommon, yet certain public TCRs appeared in many donors. Reportedly, cytomegalovirus status was diagnosed with high sensitivity and specificity.

Comments on this clone: Its specificity is unknown.

Germline V lookup: CDR1 MNHNS, CDR2 SASEGT. V trimming: 7 bases; J trimming: 2 bases; junction bases outside the gene matches: 2. The CDR3 contains 13 residues. Measured with immunoSEQ multiplex PCR; TCRdb has only the in-frame clones, and not every one. The sample holds over 120,000 clones; approximately 86% are singletons and the top ten take 4.5%. The sample comprised PBMCs. V gene TRBV6-1 combines with J gene TRBJ2-1, with 7 bases lining up with TRBD1. This sequence originates from a man younger than 35 in good health and CMV-seropositive. CDR3 amino acids: CASTRGTYNEQFF. The CDR3 nucleotides read TGTGCCAGCACCAGGGGGACCTACAATGAGCAGTTCTTC.